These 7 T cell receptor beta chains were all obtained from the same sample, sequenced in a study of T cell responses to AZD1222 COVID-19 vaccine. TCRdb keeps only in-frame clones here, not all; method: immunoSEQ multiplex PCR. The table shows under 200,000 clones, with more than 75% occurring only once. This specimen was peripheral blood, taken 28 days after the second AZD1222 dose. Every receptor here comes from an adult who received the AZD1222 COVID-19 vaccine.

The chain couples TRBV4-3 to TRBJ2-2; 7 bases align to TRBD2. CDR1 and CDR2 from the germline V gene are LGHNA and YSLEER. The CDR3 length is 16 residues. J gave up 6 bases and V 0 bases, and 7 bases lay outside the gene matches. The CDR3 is CASSQDFATSPGELFF. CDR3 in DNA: TGCGCCAGCAGCCAAGATTTCGCGACTAGCCCCGGGGAGCTGTTTTTT.

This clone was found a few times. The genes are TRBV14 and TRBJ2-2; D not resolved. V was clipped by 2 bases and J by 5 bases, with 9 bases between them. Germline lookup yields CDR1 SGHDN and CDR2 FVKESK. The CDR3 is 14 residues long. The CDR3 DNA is TGTGCCAGCAGCCAAAGCCTTCATACCGGGGAGCTGTTTTTT. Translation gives CASSQSLHTGELFF.

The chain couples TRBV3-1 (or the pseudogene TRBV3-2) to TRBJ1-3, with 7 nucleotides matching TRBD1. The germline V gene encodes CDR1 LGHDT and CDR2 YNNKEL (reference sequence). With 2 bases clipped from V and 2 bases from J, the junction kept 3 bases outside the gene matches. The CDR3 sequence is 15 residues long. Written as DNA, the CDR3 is TGTGCCAGCAGCCAAAATCAGGGGGCTGGAAACACCATATATTTT. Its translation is CASSQNQGAGNTIYF.

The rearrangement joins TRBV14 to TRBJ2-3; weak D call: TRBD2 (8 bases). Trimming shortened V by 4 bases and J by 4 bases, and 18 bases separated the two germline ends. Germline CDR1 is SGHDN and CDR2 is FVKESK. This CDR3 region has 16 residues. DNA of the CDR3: TGTGCCAGCAGCCCCCACAGGGGACTAGTCTCAGATACGCAGTATTTT. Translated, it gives CASSPHRGLVSDTQYF.

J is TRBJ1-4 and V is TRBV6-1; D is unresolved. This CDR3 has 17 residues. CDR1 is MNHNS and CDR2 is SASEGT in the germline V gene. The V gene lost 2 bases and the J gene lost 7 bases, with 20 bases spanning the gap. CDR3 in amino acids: CASSEWGFGVSIEKLFF. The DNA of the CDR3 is TGTGCCAGCAGTGAATGGGGATTCGGGGTGTCGATTGAAAAACTGTTTTTT.

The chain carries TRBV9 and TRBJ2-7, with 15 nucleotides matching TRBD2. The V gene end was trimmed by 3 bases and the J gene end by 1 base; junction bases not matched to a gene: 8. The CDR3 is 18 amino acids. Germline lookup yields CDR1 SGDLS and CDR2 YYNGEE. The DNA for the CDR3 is TGTGCCAGCAGCGAGGGACTAGCGGGAGGTACCCTTTCCTACGAGCAGTACTTC. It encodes CASSEGLAGGTLSYEQYF.

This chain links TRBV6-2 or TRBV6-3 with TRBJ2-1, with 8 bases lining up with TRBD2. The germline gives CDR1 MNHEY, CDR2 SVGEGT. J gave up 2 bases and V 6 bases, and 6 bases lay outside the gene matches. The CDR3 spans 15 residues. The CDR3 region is CASSLPGLAYNEQFF. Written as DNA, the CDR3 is TGTGCCAGCAGCCTTCCGGGACTAGCCTACAATGAGCAGTTCTTC.